The clone carrying this TCR beta chain was observed a handful of times. The antigen remains unidentified. MiXCR was run by TCRdb on the 5' RACE reads, yielding one entry per CDR3 protein. The sample includes 250,000 to 350,000 distinct CDR3 sequences, around 15% of them seen just once. After removal of 7 bases from V and 7 bases from J, the junction contained 14 bases not matched to a gene. The CDR3 consists of 15 residues. Germline CDR1 SGHTA, CDR2 FQGNSA. The data were taken from a study of T-cell memory formation after mild COVID-19. Whole-study findings and limits: The SARS-CoV-2 specificity of second-wave clones reaching peak at day 37 remained unverified. Clones shrinking from day 15 to 85 showed even CD4/CD8 mixes; later expanders tilted CD4+. CD4+ contracting clones were found mainly in CM and EM, and CD8+ ones in EMRA.

The chain employs TRBV7-2 and TRBJ1-2; 8 bases fit TRBD1. The TCR was taken from a man aged 18 to 29 who had mild COVID-19 (a few samples of this study predate the infection). Cell type and time point are not known. Source material: PBMCs or a T cell subset sorted from them (not recorded which). DNA of the CDR3: TGTGCCAGCACCTCAGGGGACAGGACCCGATCTGGCTACACCTTC. This sequence encodes CASTSGDRTRSGYTF.